Listed below are T cell receptor beta chains from one sample, sequenced in a study of neurological immune-mediated disorders. TCRdb reanalysed the 5' RACE reads using MiXCR and keeps one entry per CDR3 protein. The repertoire includes roughly 98,000 distinct CDR3 sequences, about 13% of them detected once, and around 5.3% sits in the top ten. The sample was PBMCs. These TCRs come from a female donor with HTLV-1-associated myelopathy (HAM/TSP). Both conserved end residues are part of each CDR3. The order of the fields is clone size, V gene, J gene, D gene, CDR3 DNA, CDR3 protein. The D gene is left open where the match is weak. The size of a clone is reported for some rows only, either as once, few or many, or as a class for expanded clones.

>many|TRBV7-6|TRBJ2-3|NA
TGTGCCAGCAGCTCGGGCCCGAGCTTCACAGATACGCAGTATTTT
CASSSGPSFTDTQYF
>many|TRBV5-1|TRBJ1-1|NA
TGCGCCAGCAGCAAGGTTGGACACCCGAACACTGAAGCTTTCTTT
CASSKVGHPNTEAFF
>many|TRBV11-3|TRBJ2-5|NA
TGTGCCAGCAGCCTCGGGGTGGAGACCCAGTACTTC
CASSLGVETQYF
>many|TRBV19|TRBJ1-5|NA
TGTGCCAGTAGTATGAGCAATCAGCCCCAGCATTTT
CASSMSNQPQHF
>many|TRBV6-2/TRBV6-3|TRBJ2-6|NA
TGTGCCAGCACGCTCGGGGCTCCTGGGGCCAACGTCCTGACTTTC
CASTLGAPGANVLTF
>many|TRBV20-1|TRBJ2-1|TRBD2
TGCAGTGCTTCACTAGCGGGGAAATACAATGAGCAGTTCTTC
CSASLAGKYNEQFF
>many|TRBV12-3/TRBV12-4|TRBJ2-6|NA
TGTGCCAGCCGAGCTACGCAGGGCCGATACTCTGGGGCCAACGTCCTGACTTTC
CASRATQGRYSGANVLTF
>many|TRBV24-1|TRBJ2-1|NA
TGTGCCACCAGTGATCACACCCGGGGAGGGACAGGATACAATGAGCAGTTCTTC
CATSDHTRGGTGYNEQFF
>many|TRBV20-1|TRBJ2-1|NA
TGCAGTGCTAGACGGGGATGGGATAGTAAGCAGTTCTTC
CSARRGWDSKQFF
>NA|TRBV21-1|TRBJ1-1|NA
TGTGTCAGCAGCCCCAGAAGGGGGGGTCACGGTGAAGCTTTCTTT
CVSSPRRGGHGEAFF
>many|TRBV20-1|TRBJ2-2|NA
TGCAGTGCTATGAGACGGGGGAGCACCGGGGAGCTGTTTTTT
CSAMRRGSTGELFF
>few|TRBV6-4|TRBJ2-3|TRBD2
TGTGCCAGCAGTGACGAGCGGGGGGGCCGTCCGCAGTATTTT
CASSDERGGRPQYF
>many|TRBV20-1|TRBJ2-6|NA
TGCAGTGCTAGAGATCTCGGGGACGGGGCCAACGTCCTGACTTTC
CSARDLGDGANVLTF
>few|TRBV5-1|TRBJ2-2|TRBD1
TGCGCCAGCAGCTACAGGACAGGGGACACCGGGGAGCTGTTTTTT
CASSYRTGDTGELFF
>many|TRBV5-1|TRBJ2-3|TRBD1
TGCGCCAGCAGCGAAGGGACAGGCACAGATACGCAGTATTTT
CASSEGTGTDTQYF
>many|TRBV12-3/TRBV12-4|TRBJ2-5|NA
TGTGCCAGCAGCCCAGGGGCCCGGCAAGAGACCCAGTACTTC
CASSPGARQETQYF
>many|TRBV15|TRBJ2-5|NA
TGTGCTACCAGCAGAAACCGGAGGGCCAGGGGGCAAGAGACCCAGTACTTC
CATSRNRRARGQETQYF
>many|TRBV7-3|TRBJ2-1|NA
TGTGCCAGCAGCTTAAATCATGGGGGGAATGAGCAGTTCTTC
CASSLNHGGNEQFF
>many|TRBV7-9|TRBJ1-2|NA
TGTGCCAGCAGCTCAGCGGGGGATGGCTACACCTTC
CASSSAGDGYTF
>few|TRBV7-2|TRBJ2-3|NA
TGTGCCAGCAGCTTAGCGGGGCAAACAGATACGCAGTATTTT
CASSLAGQTDTQYF
>many|TRBV6-5|TRBJ1-3|NA
TGTGCCAGCAGAAGCGTAGGAAACACCATATATTTT
CASRSVGNTIYF
>few|TRBV20-1|TRBJ2-1|NA
TGCAGTGCTAGTGGGGGGCGGTCCTACAATGAGCTGTTCTTC
CSASGGRSYNELFF
>many|TRBV5-1|TRBJ1-1|NA
TGCGCCAGCAGGGACGGCGGGATGGGTTTGGTGAACACTGAAGCTTTCTTT
CASRDGGMGLVNTEAFF
>many|TRBV12-3/TRBV12-4|TRBJ2-2|NA
TGTGCCAGCAGGCCTACAGATCTCGCGAACACCGGGGAGCTGTTTTTT
CASRPTDLANTGELFF
>few|TRBV12-3/TRBV12-4|TRBJ2-7|TRBD2
TGTGCCAGCAGCCCCCGACTAGCCGTTTCCTACGAGCAGTACTTC
CASSPRLAVSYEQYF
>many|TRBV10-1|TRBJ2-7|TRBD1
TGCGCCAGCGGGGACAGTAACCCCTACGAGCAGTACTTC
CASGDSNPYEQYF
>many|TRBV28|TRBJ2-2|TRBD1
TGTGCCAGCCGGGACAGGGCGATCGGGGAGCTGTTTTTT
CASRDRAIGELFF
>many|TRBV20-1|TRBJ1-5|TRBD1
TGCAGTGCTCTCGACAGGGGGAGGAATCAGCCCCAGCATTTT
CSALDRGRNQPQHF
>many|TRBV6-5|TRBJ2-6|NA
TGTGCCAGCAGGATCGTCTGGGGGGCCAACGTCCTGACTTTC
CASRIVWGANVLTF
>many|TRBV5-1|TRBJ2-2|TRBD2
TGCGCCAGCAGCTTGGCTAGCGGGGGGGCCGCCACCGGGGAGCTGTTTTTT
CASSLASGGAATGELFF
>few|TRBV12-5|TRBJ2-3|NA
TGTGCTAGTGGTTTGCAAGGGTGGGGATACACAGATACGCAGTATTTT
CASGLQGWGYTDTQYF
>NA|TRBV27|TRBJ1-5|NA
TGTGCCAGCAGTTATTCGGGGAGGCTAGGTCAGCCCCAGCATTTT
CASSYSGRLGQPQHF
>NA|TRBV5-1|TRBJ2-3|TRBD2
TGCGCCAGCGATAGCGGGGGGAGCACAGATACGCAGTATTTT
CASDSGGSTDTQYF
>many|TRBV7-9|TRBJ2-4|NA
TGTGCCAGCAGCTTCGGGGGGCCTAAATTAGACAAAAACATTCAGTACTTC
CASSFGGPKLDKNIQYF
>many|TRBV10-3|TRBJ2-1|TRBD2
TGTGCCATCAGTGACCCAGAGGCTAGCGGGGTCGAAGGCAATGAGCAGTTCTTC
CAISDPEASGVEGNEQFF
>many|TRBV9|TRBJ2-1|TRBD2
TGTGCCAGCAGAGCGACTAGCGGGGACTACAATGAGCAGTTCTTC
CASRATSGDYNEQFF
>many|TRBV27|TRBJ2-7|NA
TGTGCCAGCAGTTTCGATCTCCAGCGGACCTACGAGCAGTACTTC
CASSFDLQRTYEQYF
>many|TRBV20-1|TRBJ2-3|NA
TGCAGTGCTAGAGACCTCGAACATACCTCTAGCACAGATACGCAGTATTTT
CSARDLEHTSSTDTQYF
>many|TRBV27|TRBJ2-1|NA
TGTGCCAGCAGTTTAAATAATGAGCAGTTCTTC
CASSLNNEQFF
>many|TRBV29-1|TRBJ1-1|NA
TGCAGCGTCTTACCGAACACTGAAGCTTTCTTT
CSVLPNTEAFF
>many|TRBV25-1|TRBJ2-3|TRBD1
TGTGCCAGCAGTGAACCCAGGGGGCGGGCAGATACGCAGTATTTT
CASSEPRGRADTQYF
>many|TRBV10-2|TRBJ2-1|TRBD2
TGCGCCAGCAGGACTAGCGGGGGGGTGTACAATGAGCAGTTCTTC
CASRTSGGVYNEQFF
>NA|TRBV5-1|TRBJ1-4|NA
TGCGCCAGCAGTCTGTTGGGGGACTTTAATGAAAAACTGTTTTTT
CASSLLGDFNEKLFF
>many|TRBV4-2|TRBJ2-1|TRBD1
TGTGCCAGCAGCCATGGGACAGAGTACAATGAGCAGTTCTTC
CASSHGTEYNEQFF
>many|TRBV5-1|TRBJ2-7|NA
TGCGCCAGCAGCTTGACGGCAGATACCTACGAGCAGTACTTC
CASSLTADTYEQYF
>NA|TRBV7-6|TRBJ1-1|NA
TGTGCCAGCAGCTTAGACCAGGGAAACACTGAAGCTTTCTTT
CASSLDQGNTEAFF
>NA|TRBV14|TRBJ2-5|NA
TGTGCCAGCAGCCAAGGGGAGTTGGAGACCCAGTACTTC
CASSQGELETQYF
>many|TRBV6-2/TRBV6-3|TRBJ1-2|NA
TGTGCCAGCAGTCACGACAGGCGGTATGGCTACACCTTC
CASSHDRRYGYTF
>many|TRBV9|TRBJ2-6|NA
TGTGCCAGCAGCGTAGACGGGGTACCTGGGGCCAACGTCCTGACTTTC
CASSVDGVPGANVLTF
>many|TRBV5-1|TRBJ1-1|TRBD1
TGCGCCAGCAGCCACACAGGGGACCTCATGAACACTGAAGCTTTCTTT
CASSHTGDLMNTEAFF
>NA|TRBV5-1|TRBJ2-7|TRBD1
TGCGCCAGCACCGACGGGACAGTCCCCTACGAGCAGTACTTC
CASTDGTVPYEQYF
>NA|TRBV3-1|TRBJ1-5|TRBD1
TGTGCCAGCAGCCCGGGACAGGTGGGCAATCAGCCCCAGCATTTT
CASSPGQVGNQPQHF
>many|TRBV28|TRBJ1-2|TRBD1
TGTGCCAGCAGCCTTGGGACAGCCCGCTATGGCTACACCTTC
CASSLGTARYGYTF
>many|TRBV3-1|TRBJ2-3|TRBD2
TGTGCCAGCAGCCAAGATACTAGCGGGGATACAGATACGCAGTATTTT
CASSQDTSGDTDTQYF